This TCR beta chain is drawn from a study of STAT3 mutations in large granular lymphocyte leukemia. Study outcomes and limitations: Every T-LGLL patient had at least one immunodominant TCRbeta clonotype.

Regarding this clone: Its specificity is not known.

The germline gives CDR1 GTSNPN, CDR2 SVGIG (reference sequence). The CDR3 is made up of 18 amino acids. V lost 8 bases and J lost 5; bases outside the gene matches: 23. Only in-frame clones appear in the TCRdb table, and some are missing; sequencing was by immunoSEQ multiplex PCR. The repertoire holds 4,500 to 5,500 clones, with around 94% as singletons. The TCR originated in a man aged 55 to 69 with T-cell large granular lymphocyte leukemia. Some clones in this sample may be carry-over from other donors' samples. V usage is TRBV30 and J usage is TRBJ2-2; 7 positions match TRBD2. Sequenced sample: peripheral blood mononuclear cells. The CDR3 sequence: CAGTGEGGNSEGTGELFF. Written as DNA, the CDR3 is TGTGCCGGGACCGGGGAGGGTGGAAACTCCGAGGGGACCGGGGAGCTGTTTTTT.